Listed below are T cell receptor beta chains from one sample, sequenced in a study of CD8+ T cells in alopecia areata. TCRdb's copy holds only in-frame clones and misses some; the assay was immunoSEQ multiplex PCR. Seen here are more than 90,000 clones, around two fifths observed once, and the top ten hold approximately 3%. Sequences were obtained from CD4+ T cells sorted from blood. The receptors come from a human donor with alopecia areata. The CDR3 runs from the conserved cysteine through the conserved F or W. The D gene is left open where the match is weak. The listing skips clone size in some rows; elsewhere it reads once, few, many or a size class.

D gene	J gene	clone size	V gene	CDR3 protein	CDR3 DNA
TRBD1	TRBJ2-7	.	TRBV5-6	CASSFGTGEYEQYF	TGTGCCAGCAGCTTTGGGACAGGGGAATACGAGCAGTACTTC
.	TRBJ1-1	few	TRBV11-2	CASSSPAPINTEAFF	TGTGCCAGCAGCTCACCTGCGCCCATTAACACTGAAGCTTTCTTT
.	TRBJ2-7	few	TRBV10-3	CAISGRNIYEQYF	TGTGCCATCAGTGGTCGGAACATCTACGAGCAGTACTTC
TRBD1	TRBJ2-7	.	TRBV29-1	CSATGQNFYEQYF	TGCAGCGCAACGGGACAGAATTTTTACGAGCAGTACTTC
.	TRBJ2-1	.	TRBV7-3	CASSSTGLDEQFF	TGTGCCAGCAGCTCTACAGGGTTGGATGAGCAGTTCTTC
TRBD1	TRBJ2-2	few	TRBV7-2	CASRTTGGTGELFF	TGTGCCAGCAGAACCACAGGGGGCACCGGGGAGCTGTTTTTT
.	TRBJ1-1	.	TRBV29-1	CSARQPMNTEAFF	TGCAGCGCGAGACAGCCCATGAACACTGAAGCTTTCTTT
TRBD1	TRBJ1-5	.	TRBV2	CASNKDRSNQPQHF	TGTGCCAGCAACAAGGACAGGTCCAATCAGCCCCAGCATTTT
.	TRBJ2-2	.	TRBV2	CASSVLTNTGELFF	TGTGCCAGCAGTGTACTCACGAACACCGGGGAGCTGTTTTTT
.	TRBJ2-4	few	TRBV30	CACDGLAKNIQYF	TGTGCCTGCGACGGACTAGCCAAAAACATTCAGTACTTC
.	TRBJ1-4	.	TRBV29-1	CSVIQAANEKLFF	TGCAGCGTAATTCAAGCGGCTAATGAAAAACTGTTTTTT
.	TRBJ1-1	.	TRBV6-5	CASSWGGASMAEAFF	TGTGCCAGCAGTTGGGGGGGGGCGTCAATGGCTGAAGCTTTCTTT
.	TRBJ2-2	few	TRBV7-9	CASSPGGSQVGELFF	TGTGCCAGCAGCCCCGGTGGGTCGCAGGTCGGGGAGCTGTTTTTT
TRBD1	TRBJ1-6	.	TRBV9	CASSVVAGGVPLHF	TGTGCCAGCAGCGTAGTGGCAGGGGGAGTGCCCCTCCACTTT
.	TRBJ2-5	.	TRBV7-9	CASSLPGLAQETQYF	TGTGCCAGCAGCTTGCCGGGACTGGCCCAAGAGACCCAGTACTTC
.	TRBJ2-5	.	TRBV30	CAWGTRWKETQYF	TGTGCCTGGGGAACCCGGTGGAAGGAGACCCAGTACTTC
TRBD1	TRBJ2-7	.	TRBV27	CASSRDSRAYEQYF	TGTGCCAGCAGCCGGGACAGCCGTGCCTACGAGCAGTACTTC
TRBD1	TRBJ2-7	.	TRBV29-1	CSVEEFGDRSYEQYF	TGCAGCGTTGAGGAATTTGGGGACAGATCCTACGAGCAGTACTTC
.	TRBJ1-1	.	TRBV10-3	CAIRTENTEAFF	TGTGCCATCCGGACGGAGAACACTGAAGCTTTCTTT
.	TRBJ1-1	few	TRBV7-9	CASSLAPPRDTEAFF	TGTGCCAGCAGCTTAGCCCCGCCTAGGGACACTGAAGCTTTCTTT
.	TRBJ2-5	.	TRBV5-6	CASSHRVIETQYF	TGTGCCAGCAGCCACAGGGTTATAGAGACCCAGTACTTC
TRBD1	TRBJ1-1	few	TRBV28	CAGGQGMNTEAFF	TGTGCCGGCGGACAGGGGATGAACACTGAAGCTTTCTTT
.	TRBJ2-6	.	TRBV30	CAWRRTMINSGANVLTF	TGTGCCTGGAGGCGGACAATGATAAACTCTGGGGCCAACGTCCTGACTTTC
.	TRBJ2-5	few	TRBV11-2	CASSLLAFRETQYF	TGTGCCAGCAGCCTTCTAGCGTTCAGAGAGACCCAGTACTTC
.	TRBJ2-7	.	TRBV7-9	CASSQTSYEQYF	TGTGCCAGCAGCCAGACCTCCTACGAGCAGTACTTC
.	TRBJ2-6	few	TRBV19	CASSSPTAWFSSVGANVLTF	TGTGCCAGTAGTAGCCCAACAGCCTGGTTTTCCTCCGTTGGGGCCAACGTCCTGACTTTC
.	TRBJ2-7	.	TRBV27	CASTSNTGTYEQYF	TGTGCCAGCACATCAAATACAGGGACCTACGAGCAGTACTTC
.	TRBJ1-1	.	TRBV29-1	CSVQGRAMNTEAFF	TGCAGCGTCCAGGGTAGGGCCATGAACACTGAAGCTTTCTTT
TRBD1	TRBJ1-5	.	TRBV29-1	CSVEKGAGQPQHF	TGCAGCGTTGAGAAGGGGGCGGGTCAGCCCCAGCATTTT
.	TRBJ1-3	.	TRBV4-3	CASSLITSGNTIYF	TGCGCCAGCAGCCTGATCACCTCTGGAAACACCATATATTTT
.	TRBJ2-2	.	TRBV2	CASTERINTGELFF	TGTGCCAGCACCGAACGGATCAACACCGGGGAGCTGTTTTTT
.	TRBJ2-5	.	TRBV6-5	CASSYSGSKETQYF	TGTGCCAGCAGTTACTCGGGGTCAAAAGAGACCCAGTACTTC
.	TRBJ2-1	once	TRBV4-1	CASSQDQGQPYGEQFF	TGCGCCAGCAGCCAAGATCAGGGACAACCCTACGGTGAGCAGTTCTTC
.	TRBJ2-7	few	TRBV28	CAGGSGVHEQYF	TGTGCCGGAGGGTCGGGGGTCCACGAGCAGTACTTC
TRBD1	TRBJ2-5	.	TRBV28	CASSTRQGQETQYF	TGTGCCAGCAGTACAAGACAGGGCCAAGAGACCCAGTACTTC
.	TRBJ2-3	.	TRBV29-1	CSAGTRVDTQYF	TGCAGCGCAGGGACTCGGGTAGATACGCAGTATTTT
.	TRBJ1-4	few	TRBV10-3	CAISQGTTNEKLFF	TGTGCCATCAGCCAGGGAACGACTAATGAAAAACTGTTTTTT
.	TRBJ2-7	few	TRBV29-1	CSVEGISYEQYF	TGCAGCGTTGAGGGGATCTCCTACGAGCAGTACTTC
.	TRBJ1-5	.	TRBV30	CAWSLHSNQPQHF	TGTGCCTGGAGTCTGCATAGCAATCAGCCCCAGCATTTT
.	TRBJ2-7	few	TRBV28	CASSGGQHEQYF	TGTGCCAGCAGTGGTGGACAGCACGAGCAGTACTTC
.	TRBJ1-1	.	TRBV29-1	CSAILDRNTEAFF	TGCAGCGCCATTCTAGACAGGAACACTGAAGCTTTCTTT
.	TRBJ2-7	.	TRBV7-2	CASSSDRGYEQYF	TGTGCCAGCAGCTCCGACCGAGGTTACGAGCAGTACTTC
.	TRBJ2-7	.	TRBV6-6	CASRSDSYEQYF	TGTGCCAGCAGGTCTGACTCCTACGAGCAGTACTTC
TRBD1	TRBJ2-7	.	TRBV5-1	CASSLAGTGDGEQYF	TGCGCCAGCAGCTTGGCCGGGACAGGGGATGGGGAGCAGTACTTC
TRBD2	TRBJ2-5	.	TRBV5-4	CASSLMSGGAAVTQYF	TGTGCCAGCAGCTTGATGAGCGGGGGGGCTGCTGTGACCCAGTACTTC
TRBD2	TRBJ2-7	.	TRBV5-1	CASSFGRGSSYEQYF	TGCGCCAGCAGCTTCGGGCGGGGGAGCTCCTACGAGCAGTACTTC
TRBD2	TRBJ2-1	.	TRBV19	CASTMRRGSGAYNEQFF	TGTGCCAGTACAATGAGAAGAGGTAGCGGGGCTTACAATGAGCAGTTCTTC
.	TRBJ2-2	.	TRBV5-1	CASSAGGGASTGELFF	TGCGCCAGCAGCGCAGGAGGGGGCGCAAGCACCGGGGAGCTGTTTTTT
TRBD2	TRBJ2-7	.	TRBV5-6	CASSLGPGGPRYEQYF	TGTGCCAGCAGCTTGGGCCCGGGAGGGCCGCGGTACGAGCAGTACTTC
.	TRBJ1-1	.	TRBV30	CAWSAAATEAFF	TGTGCCTGGAGTGCCGCGGCCACTGAAGCTTTCTTT